Below, 22 T cell receptor beta chains from the same sample are listed, as sequenced in a study of blood T cell repertoires in COVID-19. Assay used: immunoSEQ multiplex PCR; TCRdb lists only in-frame clones, some missing. The table has under 350,000 clones, more than 90% seen once. Sample: PBMCs or T cells enriched from blood (not recorded which). The receptors stem from a man aged 55 to 70 who had recovered from COVID-19.

The chain joins TRBV7-9 to TRBJ2-4; 8 bases are shared with TRBD1. This CDR3 has 13 residues. V gave up 2 bases and J gave up 8 bases; unmatched junction bases: 2. Germline CDR1 and CDR2: SEHNR and FQNEAQ (reference sequence). CDR3 protein: CASSLRTGYIQYF. The CDR3 region has the DNA TGTGCCAGCAGCTTACGGACAGGGTACATTCAGTACTTC.

The chain uses TRBV2 and TRBJ1-5, with 11 bases lining up with TRBD1. The V segment lost 8 bases and the J segment 5 bases; nucleotides outside the gene matches: 5. From germline, CDR1 is SNHLY and CDR2 FYNNEI. This CDR3 has 14 amino acids. For the CDR3, the DNA is TGTGCCAGCTCAGGACAGGGGGCTGATCAGCCCCAGCATTTT. It codes for CASSGQGADQPQHF. The full variable domain, with the rest looked up from reference TRBV2 and TRBJ1-5, is EPEVTQTPSHQVTQMGQEVILRCVPISNHLYFYWYRQILGQKVEFLVSFYNNEISEKSEIFDDQFSVERPDGSNFTLKIRSTKLEDSAMYFCASSGQGADQPQHFGDGTRLSIL.

This clone was counted many times. This CDR3 is CASSQDPLAKNIQYF. As DNA, the CDR3 is TGTGCCAGCAGCCAAGACCCATTAGCCAAAAACATTCAGTACTTC. The rearrangement uses TRBV4-2 and TRBJ2-4; D ambiguous. The germline gives CDR1 LGHNA, CDR2 YNFKEQ. Between the trimmed V and J ends, which lost 0 bases and 0 bases, there was a span of 6 bases. The CDR3 is made up of 15 amino acids.

The rearrangement joins TRBV7-3 to TRBJ1-1; 9 bases align to TRBD1. After removal of 5 bases from V and 1 base from J, the junction contained 2 bases not matched to a gene. The CDR3 runs to 14 residues. Germline CDR1 is SGHTA and CDR2 is FQGTGA. DNA for the CDR3: TGTGCCAGCAGCCGACAGGGGGGGAACACTGAAGCTTTCTTT. It codes for CASSRQGGNTEAFF.

The rearrangement joins TRBV19 to TRBJ1-3, with D unclear. Deletions cut 7 bases from V and 2 bases from J, with 18 bases between. Germline CDR1 reads LNHDA; CDR2 reads SQIVND (reference sequence). CDR3 length: 16 residues. CDR3: CASKDFAGVPGNTIYF. CDR3 in DNA: TGTGCCAGTAAAGATTTTGCTGGAGTTCCTGGAAACACCATATATTTT. Looking up the rest from reference TRBV19 and TRBJ1-3 gives the full variable domain: DGGITQSPKYLFRKEGQNVTLSCEQNLNHDAMYWYRQDPGQGLRLIYYSQIVNDFQKGDIAEGYSVSREKKESFPLTVTSAQKNPTAFYLCASKDFAGVPGNTIYFGEGSWLTVV.

The CDR3, as DNA: TGTGCCAGACTTGCGCAACTAGCGGGGTTCCACAATGAGCAGTTCTTC. Translated: CARLAQLAGFHNEQFF. This rearrangement joins TRBV7-6 to TRBJ2-1, with 10 bases identical to TRBD2. The CDR3 contains 16 residues. From germline, CDR1 is SGHVS and CDR2 FNYEAQ. Unmatched junction bases numbered 13, after V lost 9 bases and J lost 5 bases.

Turning to this clone: The same CDR3 can be traced to other DNA sequences in this sample. The chain uses TRBV9 and TRBJ2-5; the D gene is possibly TRBD2 (5 bases). The length of the CDR3 is 14 residues. The germline V gene has CDR1 SGDLS and CDR2 YYNGEE. V was cut by 0 bases and J by 0 bases, with 6 bases left in between. CDR3 DNA sequence: TGTGCCAGCAGCGTAGGAGGGAACCAAGAGACCCAGTACTTC. Residues: CASSVGGNQETQYF.

The V gene is TRBV25-1, the J gene TRBJ2-7; maybe TRBD2 (5 bases). The CDR3 totals 13 residues. Deletions cut 7 bases from V and 4 bases from J, with 14 bases between. Germline V gene lookup returns CDR1 MGHDK and CDR2 SYGVNS. The CDR3 sequence: CASTLSGSYEQYF. CDR3 coding DNA: TGTGCCAGCACCCTAAGTGGGAGTTACGAGCAGTACTTC.

This clone was seen only a few times. The chain has TRBV7-2 and TRBJ1-2; no firm D call. Trimming took 1 base from V and 7 from J, leaving 16 bases between them. Germline lookup yields CDR1 SGHTA and CDR2 FQGNSA. The CDR3 runs 15 residues. CDR3 in amino acids: CASSLVVEWAGGYTF. The CDR3 nucleotides read TGTGCCAGCAGCTTAGTGGTGGAATGGGCTGGTGGCTACACCTTC.

V and J are TRBV4-1 and TRBJ1-4; no firm D call. CDR1 and CDR2 (germline): MGHRA, YSYEKL. The germline V and J ends were trimmed by 4 bases and 4 bases, with 10 bases remaining between them. The length of the CDR3 is 14 residues. The CDR3 coding sequence is TGCGCCAGCAGCCCCCATCCGGGTAATGAAAAACTGTTTTTT. Translated, it gives CASSPHPGNEKLFF.

This clone has just a few counts. The chain is built from TRBV7-3 and TRBJ2-1; 8 bases are a match to TRBD1. The CDR3 covers 14 residues. With 5 bases clipped from V and 7 bases from J, the junction kept 7 bases outside the gene matches. Germline CDR1 is SGHTA and CDR2 is FQGTGA. CDR3 region: CASSRDRPANEQFF. CDR3 sequence (DNA): TGTGCCAGCAGCCGGGACAGGCCTGCGAATGAGCAGTTCTTC.

The rearrangement links TRBV7-2 to TRBJ2-3; 11 nucleotides match TRBD2. CDR1 is SGHTA, CDR2 FQGNSA, per germline. V lost 4 bases and J lost 6; bases outside the gene matches: 15. The CDR3 sequence is 18 residues long. The CDR3 DNA reads as TGTGCCAGCAGCTCTACCTATAGCGGGGGGGCCTTGACCGATACGCAGTATTTT. As protein: CASSSTYSGGALTDTQYF.

This rearrangement joins TRBV5-1 to TRBJ2-1; a weak D match, TRBD2 (5 bases). The CDR3 covers 15 residues. Between the trimmed V and J ends, which lost 5 bases and 5 bases, there was a span of 17 bases. Germline-derived CDR1 and CDR2 are SGHRS and YFSETQ. Written as DNA, the CDR3 is TGCGCCAGCAGATTCGGCCTAGGAGGCCACAATGAGCAGTTCTTC. Its protein is CASRFGLGGHNEQFF. Based on the CDR3 plus reference TRBV5-1 and TRBJ2-1, the full variable domain is KAGVTQTPRYLIKTRGQQVTLSCSPISGHRSVSWYQQTPGQGLQFLFEYFSETQRNKGNFPGRFSGRQFSNSRSEMNVSTLELGDSALYLCASRFGLGGHNEQFFGPGTRLTVL.

A few counts support this clone. V gene TRBV4-3 combines with J gene TRBJ2-7, with D possibly matching TRBD2 (6 bases). Germline-derived CDR1 and CDR2 are LGHNA and YSLEER. The CDR3 sequence is 14 residues long. Trimming took 4 bases from V and 2 from J, leaving 12 bases between them. The CDR3 region has the DNA TGCGCCAGCAGCCTTGCCGGGGGTGCCTACGAGCAGTACTTC. This translates into CASSLAGGAYEQYF.

V and J are TRBV7-9 and TRBJ1-2; a weak D match, TRBD1 (6 bases). Trimming removed 3 bases at V and 7 bases at J, with 15 bases between. Germline CDR1 and CDR2: SEHNR and FQNEAQ (reference sequence). The CDR3 covers 14 residues. Here the CDR3 DNA reads TGTGCCAGCAGCTTCGGCGGGGGGCGAAGTGGCTACACCTTC. Protein sequence: CASSFGGGRSGYTF.

This chain connects TRBV5-1 to TRBJ2-2; tentatively, D is TRBD1 (6 bases). Trimming pared 0 bases from V and 6 bases from J, leaving 9 bases between. The CDR3 length is 14 residues. Germline V gene lookup returns CDR1 SGHRS and CDR2 YFSETQ. This CDR3 is CASSLAGAAGELFF. The DNA of the CDR3 is TGCGCCAGCAGCTTGGCAGGGGCTGCCGGGGAGCTGTTTTTT.

The chain employs TRBV10-2 and TRBJ1-5, with D unresolved. Germline V lookup: CDR1 WSHSY, CDR2 SAAADI. The CDR3 spans 13 residues. Trimming cost V 0 bases and J 7 bases, with 7 bases left between them. In nucleotides, the CDR3 is TGCGCCAGCAGTGAGTCGCGTGTCCAGCCCCAGCATTTT. It codes for CASSESRVQPQHF.

This clone appeared once. The chain recombines TRBV19 with TRBJ1-2; 12 bases are shared with TRBD1. Germline-derived CDR1 and CDR2 are LNHDA and SQIVND (reference sequence). The CDR3 covers 13 residues. The ends lost 10 bases at V and 5 bases at J; junction bases unmatched: 5. CDR3 nucleotide sequence: TGTGCCACCCCGGGACAGGGGGCTTATGGCTACACCTTC. This encodes CATPGQGAYGYTF. Filled out from reference TRBV19 and TRBJ1-2, the complete variable domain reads DGGITQSPKYLFRKEGQNVTLSCEQNLNHDAMYWYRQDPGQGLRLIYYSQIVNDFQKGDIAEGYSVSREKKESFPLTVTSAQKNPTAFYLCATPGQGAYGYTFGSGTRLTVV.

This clone was seen once. The gene calls are TRBV7-8 and TRBJ2-7, with D tentatively TRBD2 (6 bases). There are 14 residues in the CDR3. CDR1 is SGHVS and CDR2 is FQNEAQ in the germline V gene. Trimming removed 1 base from V and 2 bases from J, with 9 bases in between. Written as DNA, the CDR3 is TGTGCCAGCAGCTTAGAGCTAGCGCCCTACGAGCAGTACTTC. As protein: CASSLELAPYEQYF.

The chain couples TRBV13 to TRBJ2-3; D may be TRBD2 (6 bases). The V and J ends lost 2 bases and 2 bases respectively, with 11 bases between them. The CDR3 extends over 15 amino acids. Per germline, CDR1 PRHDT and CDR2 FYEKMQ (reference sequence). The DNA of the CDR3 is TGTGCCAGCAGCTTACCGGGAGCCCTCACAGATACGCAGTATTTT. It encodes CASSLPGALTDTQYF.

The genes are TRBV21-1 and TRBJ1-5; TRBD1 reflects the table's D call only, with no check against the DNA. TRBV21-1 constitutes a pseudogene. The CDR3 length is 17 residues. The CDR3 spells CASSKGETDRANQPQHF. The CDR3 DNA reads TGTGCCAGCAGCAAAGGGGAGACTGACAGGGCAAATCAGCCCCAGCATTTT.

The chain combines TRBV18 with TRBJ2-7, with 11 bases matching TRBD1. The germline CDR1 and CDR2 sequences are KGHSH and LQKENI. This CDR3 has 16 residues. V trimming: 3 bases; J trimming: 2 bases; junction bases outside the gene matches: 6. For the CDR3, the DNA is TGTGCCAGCTCACCGCCCGGGACAGGGGGAACCTACGAGCAGTACTTC. The encoded protein is CASSPPGTGGTYEQYF.